This TCR beta chain was retrieved from a study of cytomegalovirus exposure and HLA in healthy donors. PCR primers comprised 60 Vbeta and 13 Jbeta primers. Repertoires were generated with immunoSEQ multiplex PCR, while TCRdb's copy carries only in-frame clones and drops some. The sample gives approximately 180,000 clones, about 73% of which show up once; roughly 13% is in the top ten. The germline gives CDR1 SEHNR, CDR2 FQNEAQ (reference sequence). The length of the CDR3 is 17 residues. V was cut by 2 bases and J by 4 bases, with 20 bases left in between. The sequenced material came from PBMCs. V and J are TRBV7-9 and TRBJ1-2; D not resolved. The clonotype originates from a woman between 50 and 59 years old in good health and CMV-seropositive. The CDR3 DNA reads as TGTGCCAGCAGCTTACGACCCAGAAAAGAGGAGAGCTATGGCTACACCTTC. Translated, it gives CASSLRPRKEESYGYTF.